Detailed here is one TCR beta chain. Preparing the TCRbeta library involved the use of unique molecular identifiers. TCRdb re-called the PCR reads with MiXCR, one entry per CDR3 protein. The repertoire includes about 340,000 distinct CDR3 sequences, about an eighth of them detected once, and approximately 4.2% sits in the top ten. This sample is drawn from a study of T-cell reconstitution after alpha-beta-depleted transplantation in children. Germline V gene sequence: CDR1 SGHTA, CDR2 FQGNSA. The germline V and J ends were trimmed by 5 bases and 4 bases, with 14 bases remaining between them. This CDR3 has 14 amino acids.

This receptor was obtained from a human donor who donated a stem cell graft to a child with Fanconi anemia. The J gene is TRBJ2-5, the V gene TRBV7-2, with a tentative D call TRBD1 (6 bases). Material: PBMCs, obtained from the stem cell graft. This chain's CDR3 is CASSRRRGGETQYF. CDR3 in DNA: TGTGCCAGCAGCCGACGGAGAGGGGGAGAGACCCAGTACTTC.